The source of this T cell receptor beta chain is a study of Graves' ophthalmopathy and Graves' hyperthyroidism. Trimming cost V 1 base and J 8 bases; bases outside gene matches: 17. The CDR3 loop spans 19 amino acids. Germline V gene data show CDR1 as SGHNT and CDR2 as YENEEA. Moderate-to-severe activity, with CAS ≥3, NOSPECS ≥4 and duration under 3 months, characterized the donors with ophthalmopathy. Diagnosis was based on clinical symptoms, serum thyroxine, TRAb, thyroid ultrasound and orbital computed tomography. As the starting material, 9.5 to 10 ml of fresh peripheral blood yielded the PBMCs. Ten or more counts support this clonotype. Antigen unknown. Overall study findings and caveats: It was with approximately 70% sensitivity and just under 75% specificity that the model predicted ophthalmopathy progression.

RNA transcripts yielded amplified TCR beta CDR3 regions. The authors performed first-round RT-PCR with HTBI primers and then a second-round multiplex PCR. TCRdb analysed the multiplex PCR reads with MiXCR anew, one entry per CDR3 protein. Of around 400,000 distinct CDR3 sequences in the sample, 18% were seen once. This chain uses TRBV11-3 with TRBJ1-4; 9 positions agree with TRBD1. The sequence was collected from a woman aged 18 to 35 with Graves' ophthalmopathy. Material: peripheral blood. In nucleotides, the CDR3 is TGTGCCAGCAGCTTAGGTTTCGGGACAGGGATAGGTGGTGAGGAAAAACTGTTTTTT. Its protein is CASSLGFGTGIGGEEKLFF. The complete variable domain, with remaining parts taken from reference TRBV11-3 and TRBJ1-4, reads EAGVVQSPRYKIIEKKQPVAFWCNPISGHNTLYWYLQNLGQGPELLIRYENEEAVDDSQLPKDRFSAERLKGVDSTLKIQPAELGDSAVYLCASSLGFGTGIGGEEKLFFGSGTQLSVL.